This T cell receptor beta chain originates from a study of identical twins. Study-level findings and limits: Models came in too low on out-of-frame TCR alpha sharing in monozygotic twins.

This clonotype was counted a few times. Its antigen is not known. A single record per CDR3 protein comes from TCRdb applying MiXCR to the 5' RACE reads. This table has about 520,000 distinct CDR3 sequences, roughly a fifth appearing once. Each donor was a healthy Caucasian. These data were also filed under a second study, of T cells expressing NK-cell markers. As that report states: Investigators obtained TCR beta repertoires from sorted CD3+CD56+NKG2C+, CD3+CD56+NKG2C- and CD3+CD56-NKG2C+ T cells.

The TCR sequence derives from a woman aged 18-29 years in good health. The sequencing sample was made of CD4+ T cells sorted from blood.

This CDR3 is CATSKRDTGELFF. CDR3 bases: TGTGCCACCAGCAAAAGGGACACCGGGGAGCTGTTTTTT. V is TRBV15 and J is TRBJ2-2; no firm D call. Germline V lookup: CDR1 LNHNV, CDR2 YYDKDF (reference sequence). CDR3 length equals 13 residues. The V end lost 4 bases, the J end lost 3 bases, and 6 bases lay between the germline ends.